These T cell receptor beta chains were read from a single sample in a study of cytomegalovirus exposure and HLA in healthy donors. The repertoire was sequenced with immunoSEQ multiplex PCR; TCRdb's copy has only in-frame clones and lacks some. Of 170,000 or so clones listed, roughly 80% are singletons. Material for sequencing was PBMCs. These receptors came from a middle-aged man in good health and CMV-seronegative. CDR3s include the opening cysteine and the closing phenylalanine or tryptophan. The D gene is left open where the match is weak. The listing skips clone size in some rows; elsewhere it reads once, few, many or a size class.

d_call: TRBD1
v_call: TRBV10-3
j_call: TRBJ2-6
clone_size: -
cdr3_nt: TGTGCCATCAGCAAAACCGGGACAGGGGGCGCTGGGGCCAACGTCCTGACTTTC
cdr3_aa: CAISKTGTGGAGANVLTF

d_call: TRBD2
v_call: TRBV5-1
j_call: TRBJ2-7
clone_size: -
cdr3_nt: TGCGCCAGCAGCTTGGCCGGCCCGCGGGGGGGCGAGCAGTACTTC
cdr3_aa: CASSLAGPRGGEQYF

d_call: TRBD1
v_call: TRBV19
j_call: TRBJ1-1
clone_size: few
cdr3_nt: TGTGCCAGCAATGACAGGGGGCGTTCCTCTTTCTTT
cdr3_aa: CASNDRGRSSFF

d_call: -
v_call: TRBV5-1
j_call: TRBJ2-5
clone_size: -
cdr3_nt: TGCGCCAGCAGCTTGGCCGCGGGGGAGACCCAGTACTTC
cdr3_aa: CASSLAAGETQYF

d_call: -
v_call: TRBV4-3
j_call: TRBJ2-5
clone_size: -
cdr3_nt: TGCGCCAGCAGCCACCAAGGTGGAGGAGAGACCCAGTACTTC
cdr3_aa: CASSHQGGGETQYF

d_call: TRBD1
v_call: TRBV30
j_call: TRBJ1-2
clone_size: -
cdr3_nt: TGTGCCTGGAGTGGGACAGGGGGCATCTATGGCTACACCTTC
cdr3_aa: CAWSGTGGIYGYTF

d_call: TRBD1
v_call: TRBV7-9
j_call: TRBJ1-5
clone_size: few
cdr3_nt: TGTGCCAGCAGCTCGGGACAGGGAGGTAATCAGCCCCAGCATTTT
cdr3_aa: CASSSGQGGNQPQHF

d_call: -
v_call: TRBV5-1
j_call: TRBJ2-5
clone_size: -
cdr3_nt: TGCGCCAGCAGCCCCCCCCCTCACGGAGCCCAGTACTTC
cdr3_aa: CASSPPPHGAQYF

d_call: -
v_call: TRBV7-2
j_call: TRBJ1-5
clone_size: -
cdr3_nt: TGTGCCAGCAGCACCGCCGGCCGCCAGGGCCAGCCCCAGCATTTT
cdr3_aa: CASSTAGRQGQPQHF

d_call: -
v_call: TRBV5-1
j_call: TRBJ1-2
clone_size: -
cdr3_nt: TGCGCCAGCAGCCCGGACACCTCGAACTATGGCTACACCTTC
cdr3_aa: CASSPDTSNYGYTF

d_call: TRBD1
v_call: TRBV7-2
j_call: TRBJ1-6
clone_size: -
cdr3_nt: TGTGCCAGCAGCTTAGAGCAGGGGGCGTCTTCACCCCTCCACTTT
cdr3_aa: CASSLEQGASSPLHF

d_call: -
v_call: TRBV30
j_call: TRBJ2-2
clone_size: -
cdr3_nt: TGTGCCTGGAACACGGGAGTGAACACCGGGGAGCTGTTTTTT
cdr3_aa: CAWNTGVNTGELFF

d_call: TRBD1
v_call: TRBV10-3
j_call: TRBJ1-2
clone_size: -
cdr3_nt: TGTGCCATCAGTTTGACAGGGGGGAGCTATGGCTACACCTTC
cdr3_aa: CAISLTGGSYGYTF

d_call: -
v_call: TRBV10-3
j_call: TRBJ2-3
clone_size: -
cdr3_nt: TGTGCCATCAGTGAGAGAGGGGGGAGGGGGGTCGACACAGATACGCAGTATTTT
cdr3_aa: CAISERGGRGVDTDTQYF

d_call: -
v_call: TRBV5-8
j_call: TRBJ2-5
clone_size: once
cdr3_nt: TGTGCCAGCACCCTGTTCCTCCAAGAGACCCAGTACTTC
cdr3_aa: CASTLFLQETQYF

d_call: TRBD1
v_call: TRBV4-3
j_call: TRBJ1-2
clone_size: -
cdr3_nt: TGCGCCAGCAGCCCTGGACAGGGCTCCTATGGCTACACCTTC
cdr3_aa: CASSPGQGSYGYTF

d_call: -
v_call: TRBV6-1
j_call: TRBJ1-5
clone_size: -
cdr3_nt: TGTGCCAGCACTGCCCTCGGGTCCAGCCGTCAGCCCCAGCATTTT
cdr3_aa: CASTALGSSRQPQHF

d_call: TRBD1
v_call: TRBV18
j_call: TRBJ2-7
clone_size: -
cdr3_nt: TGTGCCAGCTCACCACCGAGCCGGACAGGGGCGTCCTACGAGCAGTACTTC
cdr3_aa: CASSPPSRTGASYEQYF

d_call: -
v_call: TRBV29-1
j_call: TRBJ1-5
clone_size: -
cdr3_nt: TGCAGCGTTGGGCTCGGGGGTTGGGATCAGCCCCAGCATTTT
cdr3_aa: CSVGLGGWDQPQHF

d_call: -
v_call: TRBV7-2
j_call: TRBJ1-1
clone_size: -
cdr3_nt: TGTGCCAGCAGCTTAGCTCGGCAGGGTGGGTCTTTCTTT
cdr3_aa: CASSLARQGGSFF

d_call: -
v_call: TRBV7-2
j_call: TRBJ1-2
clone_size: -
cdr3_nt: TGTGCCAGCAGCCGCAACCGCCCGGGCCAGGGACTCAGTCGCGGGGGCTACACCTTC
cdr3_aa: CASSRNRPGQGLSRGGYTF

d_call: -
v_call: TRBV4-1
j_call: TRBJ1-3
clone_size: -
cdr3_nt: TGCGCCAGCAGCCAAAAAACAGGGACCGGAAACACCATATATTTT
cdr3_aa: CASSQKTGTGNTIYF

d_call: -
v_call: TRBV11-3
j_call: TRBJ2-6
clone_size: -
cdr3_nt: TGTGCCAGCGGTACAGCCGGAATCGGGGCCAACGTCCTGACTTTC
cdr3_aa: CASGTAGIGANVLTF

d_call: TRBD1
v_call: TRBV7-6
j_call: TRBJ2-7
clone_size: -
cdr3_nt: TGTGCCAGCAGCTTAGCTCTAGGGACAGGGGCAGTCTACGAGCAGTACTTC
cdr3_aa: CASSLALGTGAVYEQYF

d_call: -
v_call: TRBV15
j_call: TRBJ2-7
clone_size: -
cdr3_nt: TGTGCCACCAGCAGAGACAGGGGAGGGACCTACGAGCAGTACTTC
cdr3_aa: CATSRDRGGTYEQYF

d_call: TRBD1
v_call: TRBV27
j_call: TRBJ2-1
clone_size: -
cdr3_nt: TGTGCCAGCAGTCCGCGGACAGGGGGTAATGAGCAGTTCTTC
cdr3_aa: CASSPRTGGNEQFF

d_call: -
v_call: TRBV6-4
j_call: TRBJ1-5
clone_size: -
cdr3_nt: TGTGCCAGCAGTAACAGGGTTGGTCAGCCCCAGCATTTT
cdr3_aa: CASSNRVGQPQHF

d_call: -
v_call: TRBV10-3
j_call: TRBJ1-2
clone_size: -
cdr3_nt: TGTGCCATCAGTGAGTCGGAGGGGTTGAGGTATGGCTACACCTTC
cdr3_aa: CAISESEGLRYGYTF

d_call: TRBD2
v_call: TRBV5-1
j_call: TRBJ2-7
clone_size: -
cdr3_nt: TGCGCCAGCAGCTTGGCCGGGGGAGGGTCCTACGAGCAGTACTTC
cdr3_aa: CASSLAGGGSYEQYF

d_call: TRBD2
v_call: TRBV29-1
j_call: TRBJ2-5
clone_size: -
cdr3_nt: TGCAGCGTTGAAGAACTCCTTGGGGCGGGAGGAAGACAGTACTTC
cdr3_aa: CSVEELLGAGGRQYF

d_call: TRBD1
v_call: TRBV5-5
j_call: TRBJ1-1
clone_size: few
cdr3_nt: TGTGCCAGCAGCTTGGCCGGGACAGGGCACACTGAAGCTTTCTTT
cdr3_aa: CASSLAGTGHTEAFF

d_call: TRBD1
v_call: TRBV12-5
j_call: TRBJ2-7
clone_size: -
cdr3_nt: TGTGCTAGGACCTTCGACAGGGGGCTGGGGGAGCAGTACTTC
cdr3_aa: CARTFDRGLGEQYF

d_call: TRBD1
v_call: TRBV29-1
j_call: TRBJ1-1
clone_size: once
cdr3_nt: TGCAGCGTTGAGGACGTCACAGGGGGTGAAGCTTTCTTT
cdr3_aa: CSVEDVTGGEAFF

d_call: TRBD1
v_call: TRBV5-8
j_call: TRBJ2-3
clone_size: -
cdr3_nt: TGTGCCAGCAGCTTGGGGACAGGGGTAGGAGATACGCAGTATTTT
cdr3_aa: CASSLGTGVGDTQYF